A single sample is the source of the 3 T cell receptor beta chains below, sequenced in a study of radiation and T cells in renal cell carcinoma. Time point reported: blood 2 weeks post-SBRT. The sample's treatment: 15 Gy SBRT to primary tumor, nephrectomy 4 weeks later. Sequencing was performed with immunoSEQ multiplex PCR; in TCRdb, only in-frame clones are kept and a portion is missing. The sample has some 70,000 clones, about 81% seen once. The sequencing here drew on blood, taken from a patient whose treatment included radiotherapy and nephrectomy. The source of these receptors is a man between 60 and 75 years old with renal cell carcinoma.

This chain uses TRBV6-6 with TRBJ2-7, with D possibly being TRBD1 (5 bases). The CDR3 covers 14 residues. The V and J ends lost 10 bases and 0 bases respectively, with 16 bases between them. CDR1 and CDR2 from the germline V gene are MNHNY and SVGAGI (reference sequence). The CDR3 protein is CATSLGHSSYEQYF. CDR3 in DNA: TGTGCCACCTCGCTCGGACACAGCTCCTACGAGCAGTACTTC.

The CDR3 DNA reads as TGTGCCAGCTCAAGCGGGAAGGGGGTCAATGAGCAGTTCTTC. This encodes CASSSGKGVNEQFF. The genes are TRBV18 and TRBJ2-1; D is perhaps TRBD2 (7 bases). The germline V gene has CDR1 KGHSH and CDR2 LQKENI. V was trimmed by 5 bases and J by 6 bases, leaving 14 bases between them. CDR3 length: 14 amino acids.

V and J are TRBV7-3 and TRBJ2-3, with TRBD2 as a possible D gene (6 bases). Trimming pared 2 bases from V and 1 base from J, leaving 16 bases between. The CDR3 runs 17 residues. Germline CDR1 and CDR2: SGHTA and FQGTGA. Here the CDR3 reads CASSLGRLGGGTDTQYF. The CDR3 coding sequence is TGTGCCAGCAGCTTAGGACGTTTGGGCGGGGGCACAGATACGCAGTATTTT.